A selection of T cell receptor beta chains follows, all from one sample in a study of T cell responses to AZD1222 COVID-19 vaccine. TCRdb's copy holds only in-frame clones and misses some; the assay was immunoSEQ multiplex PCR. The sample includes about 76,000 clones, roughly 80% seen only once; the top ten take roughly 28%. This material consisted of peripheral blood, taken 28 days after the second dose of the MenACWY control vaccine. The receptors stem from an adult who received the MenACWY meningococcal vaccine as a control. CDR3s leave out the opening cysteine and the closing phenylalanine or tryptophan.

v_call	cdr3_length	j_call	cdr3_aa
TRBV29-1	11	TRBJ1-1	SAYRGGNTEAF
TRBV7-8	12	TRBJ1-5	ASSGGTDNQPQH
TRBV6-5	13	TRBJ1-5	ASSRDPLGNQPQH
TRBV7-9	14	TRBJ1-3	ASSQSGLDSGNTIY
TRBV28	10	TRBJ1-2	ASRTSNYGYT
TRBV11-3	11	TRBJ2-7	ASSLGAANEQY
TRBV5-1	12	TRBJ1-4	ASSLNSPNEKLF
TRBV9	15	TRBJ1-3	ASSVGGGGIVGNTIY
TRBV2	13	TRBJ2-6	ASSVRNSGANVLT
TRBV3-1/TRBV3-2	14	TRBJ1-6	ASSPTGQGGESPLH
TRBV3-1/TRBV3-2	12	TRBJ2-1	ASSQERALGEQF
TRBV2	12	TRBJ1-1	ASSEEFGTYEAF
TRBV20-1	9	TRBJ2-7	SARVGREQY
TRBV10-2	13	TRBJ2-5	ASSTGTGSLETQY
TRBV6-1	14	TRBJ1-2	ASSEFTAGKNGGYT
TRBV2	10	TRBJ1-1	ASRRDHTEAF
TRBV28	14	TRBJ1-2	ASSLNEGRVGYGYT
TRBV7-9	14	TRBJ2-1	ASSFGDRGSVNEQF
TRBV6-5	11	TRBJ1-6	AIRQGQNSPLH
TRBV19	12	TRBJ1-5	ASSIQGGNQPQH
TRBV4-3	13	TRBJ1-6	ASSHSTTYNSPLH
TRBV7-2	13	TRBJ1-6	ASSSPGRINSPLH
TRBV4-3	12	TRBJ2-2	ASSRFLTAGELF
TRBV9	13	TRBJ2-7	ASSVGTDVTYEQY
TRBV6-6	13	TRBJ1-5	ASSLTGFSNQPQH
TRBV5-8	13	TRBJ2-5	ASSFNRRVGETQY
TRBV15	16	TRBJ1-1	ATSRDYRPGTGGTEAF
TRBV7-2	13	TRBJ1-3	ASSLVVTPGNTIY
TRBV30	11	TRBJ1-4	AWSLATNEKLF
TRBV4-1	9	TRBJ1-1	ASSQGEKAF
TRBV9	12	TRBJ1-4	ASSVDRGSEKLF
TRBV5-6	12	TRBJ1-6	ASSLPHSGSPLH
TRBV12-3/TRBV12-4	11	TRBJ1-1	ASSLGVNTEAF
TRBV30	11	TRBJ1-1	ACPTGTGTEAF
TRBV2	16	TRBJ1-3	ASSDVFYGTGSGNTIY
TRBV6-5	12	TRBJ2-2	ASSYTGGTGELF
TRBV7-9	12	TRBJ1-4	ASAPVTTNEKLF
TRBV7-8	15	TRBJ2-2	ASSSAPSEPNTGELF
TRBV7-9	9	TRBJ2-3	ASGRTDTQY
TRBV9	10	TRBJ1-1	ASSVGGTEAF
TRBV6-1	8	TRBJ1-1	ASSEARAF
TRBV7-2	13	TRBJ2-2	ASSQGGRGAGELF
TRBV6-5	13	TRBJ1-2	ASSPTDRDVYGYT
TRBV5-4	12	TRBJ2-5	ASARLGQQETQY
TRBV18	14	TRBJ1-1	ASSTGRGGLNTEAF
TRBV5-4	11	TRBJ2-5	ASSLSMMETQY
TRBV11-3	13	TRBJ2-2	ASSSGTANTGELF
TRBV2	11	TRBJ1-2	ASKLRTDYGYT